This entry lists 20 T cell receptor beta chains sequenced from one sample in a study of CD8 T cells in ankylosing spondylitis. Their target antigens are unknown. TCRdb re-called the 5' RACE reads through MiXCR, storing one row per CDR3 protein. The sample lists about 840,000 distinct CDR3 sequences, 12% occurring once. Findings and caveats of the study: Within ankylosing spondylitis blood, a TCR beta motif made up of several highly homologous variants appeared to be characteristic.

The sample taken for sequencing was blood, either unsorted or a sorted T cell fraction (not recorded which). These receptors were obtained from a male donor with ankylosing spondylitis.

Many counts were recorded for this clonotype. The genes are TRBV27 and TRBJ1-2; D is possibly TRBD1 (6 bases). The CDR3 length is 14 residues. Looked up from germline, CDR1 is MNHEY and CDR2 is SMNVEV (reference sequence). V was clipped by 2 bases and J by 5 bases, with 12 bases between them. The CDR3 DNA reads TGTGCCAGCAGTTTACGTGGGCAGGGGTATGGCTACACCTTC. Residues: CASSLRGQGYGYTF.

There are many counts of this clonotype. The V gene is TRBV20-1, the J gene TRBJ1-5; the match to TRBD1 covers 7 bases. The CDR3 spans 16 residues. Germline lookup yields CDR1 DFQATT and CDR2 SNEGSKA (reference sequence). The V gene end was trimmed by 2 bases and the J gene end by 2 bases; junction bases not matched to a gene: 9. The CDR3 is CSARPGQFTGNQPQHF. The CDR3 DNA is TGCAGTGCTAGACCGGGACAGTTTACGGGCAATCAGCCCCAGCATTTT.

The rearrangement uses TRBV5-1 and TRBJ2-1, with D possibly TRBD1 on 6 matching bases. CDR1 and CDR2 (germline): SGHRS, YFSETQ. The CDR3 consists of 15 residues. Trimming took 0 bases from V and 8 from J, leaving 15 bases between them. CDR3 bases: TGCGCCAGCAGCTTGGTCCCAGGGGTAATAGATGAGCAGTTCTTC. Its translation is CASSLVPGVIDEQFF.

This chain links TRBV20-1 with TRBJ1-4; perhaps TRBD1 as D (5 bases). Looked up from germline, CDR1 is DFQATT and CDR2 is SNEGSKA (reference sequence). Trimming removed 0 bases from V and 4 bases from J, with 12 bases in between. This CDR3 spans 15 amino acids. This CDR3 is CSARDVRVINEKLFF. CDR3 DNA sequence: TGCAGTGCTAGAGACGTCAGGGTAATTAATGAAAAACTGTTTTTT.

The chain joins TRBV10-3 to TRBJ2-1, with 13 bases identical to TRBD2. The germline V gene encodes CDR1 ENHRY and CDR2 SYGVKD. The CDR3 extends over 16 amino acids. V lost 3 bases to trimming and J lost 4 bases; unmatched junction nucleotides: 3. The CDR3: CAISDPTSGGYNEQFF. The CDR3 DNA is TGTGCCATCAGTGACCCGACTAGCGGGGGGTACAATGAGCAGTTCTTC.

The rearrangement links TRBV20-1 to TRBJ2-1, with D tentatively TRBD2 (6 bases). The CDR3 is 15 amino acids. Germline assignment: CDR1 DFQATT and CDR2 SNEGSKA (reference sequence). CDR3 residues: CSCLSGFKAYNEQFF. CDR3 bases: TGCAGCTGCCTGAGCGGGTTCAAGGCCTACAATGAGCAGTTCTTC.

This clonotype was seen a few times. The rearrangement uses TRBV7-9 and TRBJ2-5; TRBD1 matches at 8 bases. Per the germline V gene, CDR1 is SEHNR and CDR2 is FQNEAQ (reference sequence). Losses at the gene ends were 5 bases for V and 5 bases for J; bases not matched to a gene: 10. CDR3 length equals 15 residues. This chain's CDR3 is CASSPWTGLRETQYF. The CDR3 bases are TGTGCCAGCAGCCCGTGGACAGGGCTCCGGGAGACCCAGTACTTC.

Ten or more counts support this clonotype. The chain couples TRBV7-2 to TRBJ1-5; 7 bases fit TRBD1. The trim removed 5 bases at V and 6 bases at J, leaving 7 bases unmatched. Germline CDR1 SGHTA, CDR2 FQGNSA. The CDR3 spans 14 residues. Here the CDR3 reads CASSADRVRQPQHF. The CDR3 coding sequence is TGTGCCAGCAGCGCAGACAGGGTCCGTCAGCCCCAGCATTTT.

This clonotype has ten or more counts. The genes are TRBV7-2 and TRBJ1-3; D perhaps matches TRBD1 (5 bases). Germline-derived CDR1 and CDR2 are SGHTA and FQGNSA. The CDR3 runs to 15 residues. Trimming shortened V by 3 bases and J by 4 bases, and 13 bases separated the two germline ends. As DNA, the CDR3 is TGTGCCAGCAGCTTCGAATGGGGGTCCGGAAACACCATATATTTT. Residues: CASSFEWGSGNTIYF.

In its sample, this clonotype was seen a few times. The J gene is TRBJ2-3, the V gene TRBV5-1; 8 bases fit TRBD2. Germline V lookup: CDR1 SGHRS, CDR2 YFSETQ. V shed 0 bases and J 6 bases; nucleotides not matched to a gene: 9. The CDR3 covers 16 residues. The DNA for the CDR3 is TGCGCCAGCAGCTTGGCCGGGATAGCGGGATGGGATACGCAGTATTTT. As protein: CASSLAGIAGWDTQYF.

This chain uses TRBV4-2 with TRBJ1-1, with D unclear. The CDR3 runs 14 residues. Trimming took 4 bases from V and 3 from J, leaving 12 bases between them. The germline CDR1 and CDR2 sequences are LGHNA and YNFKEQ. The CDR3 DNA reads TGTGCCAGCAGCCTACACGCCCTGGACACTGAAGCTTTCTTT. Its protein is CASSLHALDTEAFF.

This clonotype was recorded many times. The chain couples TRBV10-3 to TRBJ2-3; no clear D. The CDR3 is 13 residues long. Germline V gene lookup returns CDR1 ENHRY and CDR2 SYGVKD. The ends were cut back, 7 bases at V and 6 bases at J, with 14 bases in the middle. This chain's CDR3 is CAITEAGADTQYF. The CDR3 DNA follows: TGTGCCATCACAGAGGCCGGAGCGGATACGCAGTATTTT.

This clonotype was detected many times. The chain links TRBV29-1 to TRBJ1-1; a weak D match, TRBD1 (6 bases). The CDR3 spans 13 residues. Germline values: CDR1 SQVTM, CDR2 ANQGSEA. V lost 7 bases to trimming and J lost 2 bases, with 14 bases between them. CDR3 residues: CSAFGDTNTEAFF. The CDR3 DNA sequence: TGCAGCGCTTTTGGGGACACTAACACTGAAGCTTTCTTT.

This sequence joins TRBV10-1 and TRBJ2-3; tentatively, D is TRBD2 (5 bases). V dropped 4 bases and J dropped 9 bases, with 11 bases sitting between them. There are 12 residues in the CDR3. Germline V CDR1 and CDR2: WNHNN, SYGVQD (reference sequence). The CDR3 coding sequence is TGCGCCAGCAGTGCCGCACTAGGGACGCAGTATTTT. It is translated as CASSAALGTQYF.

This clonotype came up many times. This chain connects TRBV29-1 to TRBJ1-1; D is perhaps TRBD1 (6 bases). From germline, CDR1 is SQVTM and CDR2 ANQGSEA. CDR3 length: 14 residues. V lost 3 bases to trimming and J lost 7 bases, with 18 bases between them. The CDR3 spells CSVEKNLRDNEAFF. The DNA for the CDR3 is TGCAGCGTTGAGAAAAATTTGAGGGACAATGAAGCTTTCTTT.

The CDR3 spells CASSPRGGRNYEQYF. In DNA, the CDR3 is TGTGCCAGCAGCCCTAGGGGGGGACGCAACTACGAGCAGTACTTC. The chain is built from TRBV11-1 and TRBJ2-7, with a weak D call TRBD2 (7 bases). Trimming shortened V by 5 bases and J by 3 bases, and 17 bases separated the two germline ends. This CDR3 has 15 residues. Germline CDR1 and CDR2: SGHAT and FQDESV (reference sequence). Supplemented by reference TRBV11-1 and TRBJ2-7, the full variable domain reads EAEVAQSPRYKITEKSQAVAFWCDPISGHATLYWYRQILGQGPELLVQFQDESVVDDSQLPKDRFSAERLKGVDSTLKIQPAELGDSAMYLCASSPRGGRNYEQYFGPGTRLTVT.

This clonotype was detected a few times. This sequence joins TRBV7-2 and TRBJ2-5; 8 bases match TRBD2. V was pared by 3 bases and J by 5 bases, with 8 bases of the junction left unmatched. Germline V gene lookup returns CDR1 SGHTA and CDR2 FQGNSA. The CDR3 is made up of 15 amino acids. Here the CDR3 DNA reads TGTGCCAGCAGCTTTAACCGGGGGGGAACCGAGACCCAGTACTTC. Translated, it gives CASSFNRGGTETQYF.

The rearrangement links TRBV10-3 to TRBJ2-7; tentatively, D is TRBD1 (6 bases). With 4 bases removed from V and 2 bases from J, the gap between germline ends came to 12 bases. The CDR3 length is 14 residues. Germline V gene sequence: CDR1 ENHRY, CDR2 SYGVKD. In nucleotides, the CDR3 is TGTGCCATCAGTGGGGCCGGGACAACCTACGAGCAGTACTTC. Amino acid sequence: CAISGAGTTYEQYF.

The gene calls are TRBV7-2 and TRBJ2-3, with 7 bases identical to TRBD1. The CDR3 is 14 residues long. CDR1 is SGHTA, CDR2 FQGNSA, per germline. Trimming at V came to 4 bases and at J to 5 bases, leaving 6 bases not matched to a gene. CDR3 nucleotide sequence: TGTGCCAGCAGCTCTTCTACAGGGGTAGATACGCAGTATTTT. Encoded protein: CASSSSTGVDTQYF.

The sample holds a few counts of this clonotype. The chain is built from TRBV4-1 and TRBJ1-2, with 7 bases aligning to TRBD1. The CDR3 sequence is 16 residues long. Trimming took 2 bases from V and 9 from J; bases not matched to a gene: 15. In germline, CDR1 is MGHRA, CDR2 YSYEKL. CDR3 DNA: TGCGCCAGCAGCCAACCCTATGGGACAGCGCGGAGGAGCTACACCTTC. Translation gives CASSQPYGTARRSYTF.